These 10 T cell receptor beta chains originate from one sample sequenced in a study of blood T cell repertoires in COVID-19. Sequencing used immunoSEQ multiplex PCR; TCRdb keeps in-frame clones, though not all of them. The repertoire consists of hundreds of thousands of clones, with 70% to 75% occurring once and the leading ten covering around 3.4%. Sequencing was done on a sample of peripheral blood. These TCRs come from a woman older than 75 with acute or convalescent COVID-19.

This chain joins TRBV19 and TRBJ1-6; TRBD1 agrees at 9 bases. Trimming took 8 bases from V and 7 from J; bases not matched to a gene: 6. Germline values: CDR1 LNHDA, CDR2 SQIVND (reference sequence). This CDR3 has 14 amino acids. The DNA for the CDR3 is TGTGCCAGTCATTCCGGGACAGGGAATTCACCCCTCCACTTT. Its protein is CASHSGTGNSPLHF.

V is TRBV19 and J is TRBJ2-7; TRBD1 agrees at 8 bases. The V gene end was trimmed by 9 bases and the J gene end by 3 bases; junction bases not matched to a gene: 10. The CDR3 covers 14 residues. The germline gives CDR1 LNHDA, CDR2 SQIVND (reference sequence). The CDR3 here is CASSQGAGFYEQYF. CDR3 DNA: TGTGCCAGCAGTCAGGGGGCCGGGTTCTACGAGCAGTACTTC.

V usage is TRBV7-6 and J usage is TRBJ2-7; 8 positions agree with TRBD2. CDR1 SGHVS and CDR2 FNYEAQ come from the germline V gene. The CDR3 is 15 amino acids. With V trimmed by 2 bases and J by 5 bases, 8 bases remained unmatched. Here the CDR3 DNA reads TGTGCCAGCAGCTTACGGCCAGCGGGAGACCACGAGCAGTACTTC. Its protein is CASSLRPAGDHEQYF. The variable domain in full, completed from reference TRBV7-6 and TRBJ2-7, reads GAGVSQSPRYKVTKRGQDVALRCDPISGHVSLYWYRQALGQGPEFLTYFNYEAQQDKSGLPNDRFSAERPEGSISTLTIQRTEQRDSAMYRCASSLRPAGDHEQYFGPGTRLTVT.

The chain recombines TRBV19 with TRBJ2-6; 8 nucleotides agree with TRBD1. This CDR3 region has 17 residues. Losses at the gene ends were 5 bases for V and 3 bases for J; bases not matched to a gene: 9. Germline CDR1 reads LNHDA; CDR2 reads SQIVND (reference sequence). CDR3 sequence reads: CASSPRTGKSGANVLTF. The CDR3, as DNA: TGTGCCAGTAGTCCGCGGACAGGGAAAAGTGGGGCCAACGTCCTGACTTTC.

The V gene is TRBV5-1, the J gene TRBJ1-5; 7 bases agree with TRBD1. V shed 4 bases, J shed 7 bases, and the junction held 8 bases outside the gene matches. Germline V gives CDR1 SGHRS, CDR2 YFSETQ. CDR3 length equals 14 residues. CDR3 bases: TGCGCCAGCAGCCCTGGGACAGAGTACCAGCCCCAGCATTTT. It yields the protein CASSPGTEYQPQHF.

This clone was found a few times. CDR3 residues: CASSFATGGNSPLHF. The CDR3 region has the DNA TGTGCCAGCAGCTTTGCTACAGGGGGGAATTCACCCCTCCACTTT. The chain links TRBV11-2 to TRBJ1-6; TRBD1 aligns across 8 bases. The CDR3 has 15 residues. Trimming cost V 3 bases and J 7 bases; bases outside gene matches: 5. Germline V gene data show CDR1 as SGHAT and CDR2 as FQNNGV.

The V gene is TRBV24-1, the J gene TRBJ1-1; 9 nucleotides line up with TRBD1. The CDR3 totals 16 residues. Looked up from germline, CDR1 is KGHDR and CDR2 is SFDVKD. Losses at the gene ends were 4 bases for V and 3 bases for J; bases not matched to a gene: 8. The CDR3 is CATSEPNTGGDTEAFF. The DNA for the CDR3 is TGTGCCACCAGTGAACCGAACACAGGGGGCGACACTGAAGCTTTCTTT.

DNA for the CDR3: TGTGCCAGCAGTTTTTACTCTGGAAACACCATATATTTT. Protein product: CASSFYSGNTIYF. The genes are TRBV12-3 or TRBV12-4 and TRBJ1-3; the D is unclear. CDR3 size: 13 residues. Trimming pared 3 bases from V and 0 bases from J, leaving 3 bases between.

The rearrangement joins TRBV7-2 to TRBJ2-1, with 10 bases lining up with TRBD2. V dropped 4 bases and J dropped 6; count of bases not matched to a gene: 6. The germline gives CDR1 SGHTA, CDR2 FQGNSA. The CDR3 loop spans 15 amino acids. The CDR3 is CASSSSGGAFNEQFF. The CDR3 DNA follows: TGTGCCAGCAGCTCGAGCGGGGGGGCCTTCAATGAGCAGTTCTTC.

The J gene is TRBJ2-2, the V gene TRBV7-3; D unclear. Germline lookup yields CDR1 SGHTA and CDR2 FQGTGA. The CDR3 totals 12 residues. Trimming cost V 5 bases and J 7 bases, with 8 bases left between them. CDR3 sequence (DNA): TGTGCCAGCAGCCCCGGTAGCGGGGAGCTGTTTTTT. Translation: CASSPGSGELFF. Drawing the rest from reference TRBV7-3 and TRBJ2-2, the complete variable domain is GAGVSQTPSNKVTEKGKYVELRCDPISGHTALYWYRQSLGQGPEFLIYFQGTGAADDSGLPNDRFFAVRPEGSVSTLKIQRTERGDSAVYLCASSPGSGELFFGEGSRLTVL.